The clone carrying this T cell receptor beta chain was detected a few times. The data were obtained in a study of blood T cells in healthy people across ages. The CDR3 length is 15 residues. V dropped 2 bases and J dropped 2 bases, with 12 bases sitting between them. Per germline, CDR1 SGHTA and CDR2 FQGNSA. The use of a sample-barcoded 5' primer and a J-beta primer mix characterized a second PCR of about 7 to 12 cycles. TCRdb called the 5' RACE reads again in MiXCR, with one record for every CDR3 protein. Here the sample spans about a million distinct CDR3 sequences, approximately 50% being singletons. The individuals who served as donors were healthy Caucasians living in Russia, aged about 6 to 100.

The source material was blood. The V call is TRBV7-2, the J call TRBJ2-5; D ambiguous. This sequence originates from a woman aged 60-70 years in good health. The CDR3 spells CASSLRPLTQETQYF. CDR3 nucleotide sequence: TGTGCCAGCAGCTTACGTCCTCTTACACAAGAGACCCAGTACTTC.